A single sample is the source of the 32 T cell receptor beta chains below, sequenced in a study of cytomegalovirus exposure and HLA in healthy donors. 13 Jbeta primers and 60 Vbeta primers were used for the PCR. Sequencing used immunoSEQ multiplex PCR; TCRdb keeps in-frame clones, though not all of them. The sample records some 140,000 clones, roughly 80% being singletons. The sequenced sample was PBMCs. The origin of the receptors is a woman between 40 and 50 years old in good health and CMV-seronegative.

V usage is TRBV5-1 and J usage is TRBJ1-1; D gene unclear. Germline lookup yields CDR1 SGHRS and CDR2 YFSETQ. V was cut by 3 bases and J by 1 base, with 16 bases left in between. The CDR3 length is 16 residues. CDR3 protein: CASSSRPATQNTEAFF. In nucleotides, the CDR3 is TGCGCCAGCAGCTCGCGGCCCGCCACTCAGAACACTGAAGCTTTCTTT.

The sample holds a few counts of this clone. The genes are TRBV5-6 and TRBJ1-4; D uncertain. V gave up 2 bases and J gave up 7 bases, with 15 bases separating them. The CDR3 has 15 amino acids. Germline assignment: CDR1 SGHDT and CDR2 YYEEEE. The CDR3 is CASSFVPDRGEKLFF. CDR3 nucleotides: TGTGCCAGCAGCTTTGTTCCGGACCGGGGTGAAAAACTGTTTTTT.

The chain combines TRBV19 with TRBJ1-1, with 7 bases that match TRBD1. CDR1 and CDR2 from the germline V gene are LNHDA and SQIVND (reference sequence). J gave up 5 bases and V 6 bases, and 9 bases lay outside the gene matches. This CDR3 has 14 amino acids. CDR3 nucleotide sequence: TGTGCCAGTAGGCTACAGGGGTTGGGGACTGAAGCTTTCTTT. Translating it yields CASRLQGLGTEAFF.

V gene TRBV5-6 combines with J gene TRBJ1-4, with D perhaps matching TRBD1 (5 bases). The CDR3 has 14 amino acids. Trimming left V 5 bases short and J 5 bases short, with 13 bases between. Germline V CDR1 and CDR2: SGHDT, YYEEEE. CDR3 coding DNA: TGTGCCAGCAGAGCGCGGGGGATGAATGAAAAACTGTTTTTT. Encoded protein: CASRARGMNEKLFF.

The rearrangement links TRBV19 to TRBJ1-4; D may be TRBD1 (6 bases). The V end lost 3 bases, the J end lost 8 bases, and 13 bases lay between the germline ends. Per the germline V gene, CDR1 is LNHDA and CDR2 is SQIVND (reference sequence). The CDR3 has 14 amino acids. The CDR3 DNA reads TGTGCCAGTAGTATCGCAGGGGATCGCGAAAAACTGTTTTTT. It is translated as CASSIAGDREKLFF.

V gene TRBV28 combines with J gene TRBJ1-1, with TRBD1 matching over 8 bases. Per the germline V gene, CDR1 is MDHEN and CDR2 is SYDVKM. Unmatched junction bases numbered 7, after V lost 6 bases and J lost 7 bases. The CDR3 length is 13 residues. In DNA, the CDR3 is TGTGCCAGCAGCCCTTTCAGGGGGCTTGAAGCTTTCTTT. Encoded protein: CASSPFRGLEAFF. Variable domain in full (rest from reference TRBV28 and TRBJ1-1): DVKVTQSSRYLVKRTGEKVFLECVQDMDHENMFWYRQDPGLGLRLIYFSYDVKMKEKGDIPEGYSVSREKKERFSLILESASTNQTSMYLCASSPFRGLEAFFGQGTRLTVV.

The chain employs TRBV27 and TRBJ1-2; 12 nucleotides agree with TRBD1. This CDR3 contains 16 residues. Germline CDR1 is MNHEY and CDR2 is SMNVEV (reference sequence). Unmatched junction bases numbered 6, after V lost 5 bases and J lost 2 bases. The CDR3 coding sequence is TGTGCCAGCAGTCCGGGGACAGGGGGCGCGAACTATGGCTACACCTTC. It codes for CASSPGTGGANYGYTF.

On this clone itself: One end of the junction does not line up with germline, which may come from a read error. V and J are TRBV29-1 and TRBJ2-1; the D gene is possibly TRBD1 (5 bases). CDR1 is SQVTM and CDR2 is ANQGSEA in the germline V gene. The CDR3 is made up of 11 amino acids. DNA of the CDR3: TGCAGCGTCGCACAGGCGCCGATTCCGGTCTTC. Translating it yields CSVAQAPIPVF.

This clone was counted only a few times. V is TRBV2 and J is TRBJ1-4, with D possibly being TRBD1 (6 bases). V gave up 7 bases and J gave up 4 bases, with 16 bases separating them. This CDR3 is 15 amino acids long. The germline CDR1 and CDR2 sequences are SNHLY and FYNNEI. The CDR3 loop reads CASMGRQVLNEKLFF. Written as DNA, the CDR3 is TGTGCCAGCATGGGACGACAGGTCCTTAATGAAAAACTGTTTTTT.

V gene TRBV5-4 combines with J gene TRBJ2-7; 11 bases line up with TRBD2. The V segment lost 5 bases and the J segment 6 bases; nucleotides outside the gene matches: 13. Germline loops: CDR1 SGHNT, CDR2 YYREEE (reference sequence). The CDR3 spans 16 residues. The CDR3 coding sequence is TGTGCCAGCAGTCCAACTCTAGCGGGAGGTAGTAGCGAGCAGTACTTC. Residues: CASSPTLAGGSSEQYF.

The V call is TRBV7-9, the J call TRBJ1-2, with TRBD1 identical over 7 bases. The germline V gene has CDR1 SEHNR and CDR2 FQNEAQ (reference sequence). CDR3 length: 15 amino acids. Losses at the gene ends were 5 bases for V and 2 bases for J; bases not matched to a gene: 8. The CDR3: CASSLSTGANYGYTF. The CDR3 nucleotides read TGTGCCAGCAGCCTAAGTACAGGGGCCAACTATGGCTACACCTTC.

Only a few counts were recorded for this clone. The chain has TRBV6-5 and TRBJ1-1, with D possibly being TRBD1 (5 bases). This CDR3 comprises 11 residues. V lost 6 bases, J lost 11 bases, and 13 bases lay in between. Per the germline V gene, CDR1 is MNHEY and CDR2 is SVGAGI. CDR3 nucleotides: TGTGCCAGCAGGTACCAGGGCATCGCTTTCTTT. Amino acids: CASRYQGIAFF.

CDR3 DNA: TGTGCCAGCAGCGTAGTAGGACAGAACACCGGGGAGCTGTTTTTT. As protein: CASSVVGQNTGELFF. V and J are TRBV9 and TRBJ2-2; D may be TRBD1 (5 bases). Between the trimmed V and J ends, which lost 0 bases and 1 base, there was a span of 7 bases. This CDR3 region has 15 residues. Germline assignment: CDR1 SGDLS and CDR2 YYNGEE.

V gene TRBV6-1 combines with J gene TRBJ1-1; D not certain. V lost 5 bases, J lost 1 base, and 11 bases lay in between. Germline V gene data show CDR1 as MNHNS and CDR2 as SASEGT. The CDR3 has 14 residues. In nucleotides, the CDR3 is TGTGCCAGCAGTACCGGGAGTCGGAACACTGAAGCTTTCTTT. Protein: CASSTGSRNTEAFF.

For this clone: One end of the junction fails to match germline, which may point to a read error. The chain joins TRBV7-7 to TRBJ2-3; 13 nucleotides line up with TRBD2. The CDR3 contains 16 residues. Germline V CDR1 and CDR2: SSHAT, FNYEAQ (reference sequence). In nucleotides, the CDR3 is TGTGCTAGCAGCCCGGGACTAGCGGGGAGCACAGATACGCAGTATTTT. This codes for CASSPGLAGSTDTQYF.

The V call is TRBV27, the J call TRBJ1-3; 8 bases are a match to TRBD1. J lost 3 bases, V lost 5 bases, and 15 bases had no gene match. The CDR3 consists of 18 residues. CDR1 and CDR2 (germline): MNHEY, SMNVEV (reference sequence). CDR3: CASSPGQGRVAIGNTIYF. The CDR3 coding sequence is TGTGCCAGCAGTCCTGGACAGGGTAGAGTCGCGATTGGAAACACCATATATTTT.

CDR3 amino acids: CASSDIRGDEQYF. CDR3 in DNA: TGTGCCAGCAGTGATATCAGGGGGGACGAGCAGTACTTC. The chain carries TRBV2 and TRBJ2-7, with a tentative D call TRBD1 (7 bases). This CDR3 spans 13 amino acids. Germline V lookup: CDR1 SNHLY, CDR2 FYNNEI. Trimming shortened V by 3 bases and J by 5 bases, and 11 bases separated the two germline ends.

J is TRBJ2-7 and V is TRBV6-1, with D possibly TRBD1 on 7 matching bases. This CDR3 has 14 residues. V was clipped by 8 bases and J by 5 bases, with 19 bases between them. Germline V gives CDR1 MNHNS, CDR2 SASEGT. The chain's CDR3 is CASSTGQGEDEQYF. As DNA, the CDR3 is TGTGCCAGCTCTACGGGGCAGGGGGAGGACGAGCAGTACTTC.

This sequence joins TRBV5-1 and TRBJ1-1, with D uncertain. This CDR3 has 15 residues. V dropped 2 bases and J dropped 7 bases, with 18 bases sitting between them. Per the germline V gene, CDR1 is SGHRS and CDR2 is YFSETQ. The CDR3 DNA reads as TGCGCCAGCAGCTTAGATATGTCGGGTCCGATTGAAGCTTTCTTT. It specifies CASSLDMSGPIEAFF.

The chain has TRBV4-1 and TRBJ1-1; 9 bases fit TRBD1. This CDR3 contains 16 residues. Germline-derived CDR1 and CDR2 are MGHRA and YSYEKL. After removal of 1 base from V and 4 bases from J, the junction contained 7 bases not matched to a gene. The CDR3 reads CASSQVGGQGGTEAFF. CDR3 bases: TGCGCCAGCAGCCAAGTCGGGGGACAGGGCGGCACTGAAGCTTTCTTT.

The J gene is TRBJ1-4, the V gene TRBV29-1; unclear D gene. V was clipped by 2 bases and J by 3 bases, with 4 bases between them. The CDR3 covers 12 residues. Germline V gives CDR1 SQVTM, CDR2 ANQGSEA. The DNA for the CDR3 is TGCAGCGTTGAACTCCCTAATGAAAAACTGTTTTTT. Translated, it gives CSVELPNEKLFF.

The gene calls are TRBV2 and TRBJ1-2; TRBD1 aligns across 12 bases. The CDR3 loop spans 18 amino acids. V shed 2 bases and J 4 bases; nucleotides not matched to a gene: 11. Per germline, CDR1 SNHLY and CDR2 FYNNEI. The CDR3 DNA follows: TGTGCCAGCAGTGAAAGGGGGACAGGGGGCGACGGCATCTATGGCTACACCTTC. Protein product: CASSERGTGGDGIYGYTF.

This clone was seen more than once but under ten times. V is TRBV6-1 and J is TRBJ2-7; 10 bases agree with TRBD2. The CDR3 extends over 15 amino acids. The germline V gene has CDR1 MNHNS and CDR2 SASEGT. The V and J ends lost 8 bases and 6 bases, in that order; junction bases with no gene match: 13. The CDR3: CASRSSGSLFSEQYF. The CDR3 DNA reads TGTGCCAGCCGCTCTAGCGGGAGCCTTTTCTCCGAGCAGTACTTC.

The V gene is TRBV4-1, the J gene TRBJ2-7; no firm D call. Germline CDR1 reads MGHRA; CDR2 reads YSYEKL. V shed 1 base and J shed 2 bases, with 9 bases lying between them. This CDR3 is built from 14 residues. DNA for the CDR3: TGCGCCAGCAGCCAAGTGTATGCGACCTACGAGCAGTACTTC. It yields the protein CASSQVYATYEQYF.

The rearrangement uses TRBV9 and TRBJ1-2, with 7 bases that match TRBD1. The V and J ends lost 5 bases and 8 bases, in that order; junction bases with no gene match: 9. The CDR3 totals 13 residues. CDR1 and CDR2 from the germline V gene are SGDLS and YYNGEE. The CDR3 nucleotides read TGTGCCAGCAGTGCCGACAGGGTTAGCGGCTACACCTTC. Its protein is CASSADRVSGYTF.

The chain couples TRBV6-5 to TRBJ1-4; the match to TRBD1 covers 8 bases. Germline-derived CDR1 and CDR2 are MNHEY and SVGAGI. J gave up 3 bases and V 5 bases, and 5 bases lay outside the gene matches. The CDR3 has 15 amino acids. The CDR3 region is CASSGRGLPNEKLFF. In nucleotides, the CDR3 is TGTGCCAGCAGTGGCAGGGGGCTCCCTAATGAAAAACTGTTTTTT.

The chain uses TRBV6-1 and TRBJ2-2, with 10 bases fitting TRBD1. Germline assignment: CDR1 MNHNS and CDR2 SASEGT. V lost 4 bases, J lost 6 bases, and 5 bases stayed unmatched. The CDR3 is 15 residues long. CDR3 amino acids: CASSVGQGSAGELFF. Written as DNA, the CDR3 is TGTGCCAGCAGTGTGGGACAGGGGAGCGCCGGGGAGCTGTTTTTT.

This clone was seen a handful of times. This chain's CDR3 is CASSQDDEGTRPGVTIYF. The CDR3 region has the DNA TGCGCCAGCAGCCAAGATGATGAGGGGACTCGCCCGGGGGTGACCATATATTTT. The chain joins TRBV4-1 to TRBJ1-3; a possible D gene is TRBD1 (5 bases). This CDR3 is 18 amino acids long. Per germline, CDR1 MGHRA and CDR2 YSYEKL. Trimming took off 0 bases at V and 10 bases at J, with 25 bases between the two ends.

V gene TRBV7-2 combines with J gene TRBJ2-5, with 12 positions matching TRBD2. Germline CDR1 SGHTA, CDR2 FQGNSA. The CDR3 is 16 amino acids. V was pared by 4 bases and J by 3 bases, with 6 bases of the junction left unmatched. CDR3 loop: CASSWDLAGGEETQYF. Written as DNA, the CDR3 is TGTGCCAGCAGCTGGGACCTAGCGGGGGGGGAAGAGACCCAGTACTTC.

The genes are TRBV7-9 and TRBJ2-7; D might be TRBD1 (7 bases). This CDR3 is 11 amino acids long. The V gene's germline CDR1 is SEHNR and CDR2 FQNEAQ (reference sequence). Trimming stripped 5 bases from V and 9 bases from J, with 11 bases between. CDR3 DNA sequence: TGTGCCAGCAGCGGGAGGACAGGGCAGTACTTC. Amino acids: CASSGRTGQYF.

This clone was picked up one time. The chain has TRBV30 and TRBJ1-1, with D maybe TRBD1 (6 bases). The CDR3 covers 13 residues. Germline lookup yields CDR1 GTSNPN and CDR2 SVGIG (reference sequence). Trimming removed 4 bases from V and 7 bases from J, with 16 bases in between. CDR3 nucleotide sequence: TGTGCCTGGAACTTAGAGGGCAGGGGTGAAGCTTTCTTT. Its protein is CAWNLEGRGEAFF.

V usage is TRBV29-1 and J usage is TRBJ2-7; D uncertain. Trimming took off 6 bases at V and 2 bases at J, with 5 bases between the two ends. There are 10 residues in the CDR3. The germline V gene has CDR1 SQVTM and CDR2 ANQGSEA. In DNA, the CDR3 is TGCAGCGTCGGAGCCTACGAGCAGTACTTC. Translation: CSVGAYEQYF.